This TCR beta chain was recorded in a study of tissue T cells after allogeneic stem cell transplantation. Data came from immunoSEQ multiplex PCR; TCRdb stores just in-frame clones and leaves some out. The sample lists more than 1,200 clones, 55% to 70% occurring once. The time point: mouse harvest day 14 after allogeneic transplant. Each mouse received 10^7 T-cell-depleted marrow cells plus 10^6 splenic CD5+ T cells by tail vein. Mice had MHC-mismatched B6 into BALB/c GVHD, sampled day 7 or 14. Germline V CDR1 and CDR2: SGHSA, FRNQAP. V lost 1 base, J lost 7 bases, and 11 bases lay in between. The CDR3 is 14 residues long. In this sample, this clone turned up a few times. Genes here carry mouse names. The CDR3 end falls 1 residue outside the read, so it is completed with the germline J gene.

The sequence was collected from a female BALB/c mouse given C57BL/6 T cells with graft-versus-host disease after an allogeneic hematopoietic cell transplant. J is TRBJ2-1 and V is TRBV16; D is perhaps TRBD1 (5 bases). Material for sequencing was liver tissue. CDR3 DNA (partial): TGTGCAAGCAGCTTAGTCCAGGGAGGAGCTGAGCAGTTC. Its translation is CASSLVQGGAEQF. The full CDR3 protein reads CASSLVQGGAEQFF.